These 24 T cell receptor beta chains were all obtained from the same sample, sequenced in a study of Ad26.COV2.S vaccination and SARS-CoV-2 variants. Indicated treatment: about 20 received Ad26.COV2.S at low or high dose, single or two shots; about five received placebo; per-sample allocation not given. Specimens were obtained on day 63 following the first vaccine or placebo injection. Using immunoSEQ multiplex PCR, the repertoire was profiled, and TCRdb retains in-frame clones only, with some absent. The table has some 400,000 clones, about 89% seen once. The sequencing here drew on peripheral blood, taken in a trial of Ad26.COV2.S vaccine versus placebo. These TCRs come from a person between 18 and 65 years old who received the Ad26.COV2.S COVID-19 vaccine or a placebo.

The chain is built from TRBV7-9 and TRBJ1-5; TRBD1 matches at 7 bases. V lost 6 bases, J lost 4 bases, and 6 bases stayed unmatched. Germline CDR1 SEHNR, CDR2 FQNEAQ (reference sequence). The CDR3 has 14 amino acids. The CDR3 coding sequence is TGTGCCAGCAGTCGTGGGACAGTGAATCAGCCCCAGCATTTT. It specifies CASSRGTVNQPQHF.

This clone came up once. CDR3 sequence: CASSHGDKPYEQYF. As DNA, the CDR3 is TGTGCCAGCAGCCACGGGGACAAGCCCTACGAGCAGTACTTC. The chain joins TRBV11-3 to TRBJ2-7; D perhaps matches TRBD1 (6 bases). Germline CDR1 reads SGHNT; CDR2 reads YENEEA. This CDR3 has 14 amino acids. The V end was cut by 5 bases, the J end by 2 bases, with 13 bases between. Using reference TRBV11-3 and TRBJ2-7 for the parts outside the CDR3, the full variable domain is EAGVVQSPRYKIIEKKQPVAFWCNPISGHNTLYWYLQNLGQGPELLIRYENEEAVDDSQLPKDRFSAERLKGVDSTLKIQPAELGDSAVYLCASSHGDKPYEQYFGPGTRLTVT.

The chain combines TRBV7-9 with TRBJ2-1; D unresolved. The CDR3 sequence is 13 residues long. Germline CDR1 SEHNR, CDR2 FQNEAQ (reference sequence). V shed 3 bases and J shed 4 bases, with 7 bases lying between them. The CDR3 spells CASSFERYNEQFF. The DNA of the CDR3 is TGTGCCAGCAGCTTCGAACGGTACAATGAGCAGTTCTTC.

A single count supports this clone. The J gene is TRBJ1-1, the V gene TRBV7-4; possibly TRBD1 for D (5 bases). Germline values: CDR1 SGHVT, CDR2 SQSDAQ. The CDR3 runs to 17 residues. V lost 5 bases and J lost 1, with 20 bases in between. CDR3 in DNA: TGTGCCAGCAGCCCCCAACGAGGACGGACACCGAACACTGAAGCTTTCTTT. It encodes CASSPQRGRTPNTEAFF.

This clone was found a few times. DNA of the CDR3: TGTGCCAGTAGCGGGCGGACAGCTCCCTCCTACGAGCAGTACTTC. Its translation: CASSGRTAPSYEQYF. J is TRBJ2-7 and V is TRBV19, with TRBD1 as a possible D gene (6 bases). From germline, CDR1 is LNHDA and CDR2 SQIVND (reference sequence). The V and J ends lost 6 bases and 0 bases respectively, with 15 bases between them. The CDR3 is 15 amino acids.

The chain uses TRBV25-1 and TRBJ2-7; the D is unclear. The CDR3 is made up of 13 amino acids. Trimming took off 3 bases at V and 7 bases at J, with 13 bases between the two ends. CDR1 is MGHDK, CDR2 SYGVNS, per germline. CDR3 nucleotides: TGTGCCAGCAGTGACCGACCGCTGTCGGAGCAGTACTTC. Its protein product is CASSDRPLSEQYF.

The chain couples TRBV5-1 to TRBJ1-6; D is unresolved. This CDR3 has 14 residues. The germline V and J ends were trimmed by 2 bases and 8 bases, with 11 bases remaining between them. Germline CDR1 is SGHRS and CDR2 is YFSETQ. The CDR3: CASSFGRVDSPLHF. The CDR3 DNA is TGCGCCAGCAGCTTTGGGCGTGTAGATTCACCCCTCCACTTT.

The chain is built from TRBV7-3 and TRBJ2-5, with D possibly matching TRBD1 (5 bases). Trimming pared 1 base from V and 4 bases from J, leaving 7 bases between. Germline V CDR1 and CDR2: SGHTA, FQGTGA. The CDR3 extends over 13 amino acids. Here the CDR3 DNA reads TGTGCCAGCAGCTTAATAACAGGAGAGACCCAGTACTTC. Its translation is CASSLITGETQYF.

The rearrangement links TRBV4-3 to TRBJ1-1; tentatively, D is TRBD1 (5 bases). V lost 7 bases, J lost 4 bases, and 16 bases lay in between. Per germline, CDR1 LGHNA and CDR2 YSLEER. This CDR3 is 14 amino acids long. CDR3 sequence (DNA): TGCGCCAGCACAGTGATTGGGGGAGGCACTGAAGCTTTCTTT. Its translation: CASTVIGGGTEAFF.

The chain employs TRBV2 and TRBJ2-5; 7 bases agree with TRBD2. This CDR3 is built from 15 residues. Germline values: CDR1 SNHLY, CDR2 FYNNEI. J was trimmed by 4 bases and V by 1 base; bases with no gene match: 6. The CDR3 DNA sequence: TGTGCCAGCAGTGAAGTCCGCGGGAGTACAGAGACCCAGTACTTC. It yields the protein CASSEVRGSTETQYF. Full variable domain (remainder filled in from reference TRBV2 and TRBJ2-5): EPEVTQTPSHQVTQMGQEVILRCVPISNHLYFYWYRQILGQKVEFLVSFYNNEISEKSEIFDDQFSVERPDGSNFTLKIRSTKLEDSAMYFCASSEVRGSTETQYFGPGTRLLVL.

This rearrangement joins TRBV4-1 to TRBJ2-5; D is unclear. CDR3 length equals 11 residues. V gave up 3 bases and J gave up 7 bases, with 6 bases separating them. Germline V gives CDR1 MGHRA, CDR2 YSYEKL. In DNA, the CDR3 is TGCGCCAGCAGCCAGACGGGGACCCAGTACTTC. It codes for CASSQTGTQYF.

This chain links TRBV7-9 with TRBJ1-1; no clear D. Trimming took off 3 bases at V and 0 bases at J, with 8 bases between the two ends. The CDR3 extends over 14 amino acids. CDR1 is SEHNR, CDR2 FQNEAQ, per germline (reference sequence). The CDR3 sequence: CASSLGKVNTEAFF. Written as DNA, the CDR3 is TGTGCCAGCAGCTTGGGGAAGGTGAACACTGAAGCTTTCTTT.

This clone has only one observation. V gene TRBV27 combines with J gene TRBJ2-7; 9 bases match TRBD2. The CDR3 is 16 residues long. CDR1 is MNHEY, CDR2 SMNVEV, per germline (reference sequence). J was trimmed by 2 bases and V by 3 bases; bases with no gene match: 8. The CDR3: CASSFTSGSYTYEQYF. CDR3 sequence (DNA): TGTGCCAGCAGTTTCACTAGCGGGTCCTACACCTACGAGCAGTACTTC.

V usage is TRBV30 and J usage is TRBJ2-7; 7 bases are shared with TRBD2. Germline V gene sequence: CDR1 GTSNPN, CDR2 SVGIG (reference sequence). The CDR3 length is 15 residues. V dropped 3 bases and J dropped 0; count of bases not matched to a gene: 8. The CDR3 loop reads CAWSGASGYSYEQYF. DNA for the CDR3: TGTGCCTGGAGCGGAGCTAGCGGCTACTCCTACGAGCAGTACTTC. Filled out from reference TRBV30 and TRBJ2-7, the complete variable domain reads SQTIHQWPATLVQPVGSPLSLECTVEGTSNPNLYWYRQAAGRGLQLLFYSVGIGQISSEVPQNLSASRPQDRQFILSSKKLLLSDSGFYLCAWSGASGYSYEQYFGPGTRLTVT.

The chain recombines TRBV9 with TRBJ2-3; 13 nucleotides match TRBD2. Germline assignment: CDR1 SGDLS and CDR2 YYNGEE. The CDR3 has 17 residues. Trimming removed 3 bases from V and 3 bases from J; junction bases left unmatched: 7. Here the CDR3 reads CASSGMTSGRSTDTQYF. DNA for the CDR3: TGTGCCAGCAGCGGGATGACTAGCGGGAGGTCGACAGATACGCAGTATTTT.

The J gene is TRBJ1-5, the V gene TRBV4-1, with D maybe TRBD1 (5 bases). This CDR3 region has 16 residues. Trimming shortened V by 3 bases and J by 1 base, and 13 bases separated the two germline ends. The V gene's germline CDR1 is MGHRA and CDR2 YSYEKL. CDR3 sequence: CASSHGTRGSNQPQHF. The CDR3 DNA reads TGCGCCAGCAGCCATGGGACCAGAGGGAGCAATCAGCCCCAGCATTTT.

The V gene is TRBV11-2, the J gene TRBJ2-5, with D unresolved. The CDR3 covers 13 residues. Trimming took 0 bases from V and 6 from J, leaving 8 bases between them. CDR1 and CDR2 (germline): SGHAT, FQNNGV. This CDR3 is CASSLDRTQTQYF. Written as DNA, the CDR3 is TGTGCCAGCAGCTTAGATAGGACGCAGACCCAGTACTTC.

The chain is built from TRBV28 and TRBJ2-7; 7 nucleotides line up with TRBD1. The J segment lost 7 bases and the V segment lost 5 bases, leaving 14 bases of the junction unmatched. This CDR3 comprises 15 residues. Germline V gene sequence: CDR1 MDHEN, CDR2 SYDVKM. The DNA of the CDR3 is TGTGCCAGCAGTCCTACAGGGGCCCTCTACGGTGAGCAGTACTTC. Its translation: CASSPTGALYGEQYF.

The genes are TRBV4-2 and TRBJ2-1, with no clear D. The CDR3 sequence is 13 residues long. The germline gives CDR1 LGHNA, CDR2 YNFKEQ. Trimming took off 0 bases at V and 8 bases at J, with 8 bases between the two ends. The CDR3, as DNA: TGTGCCAGCAGCCAAGACTTCGGCGATGAGCAGTTCTTC. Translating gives CASSQDFGDEQFF.

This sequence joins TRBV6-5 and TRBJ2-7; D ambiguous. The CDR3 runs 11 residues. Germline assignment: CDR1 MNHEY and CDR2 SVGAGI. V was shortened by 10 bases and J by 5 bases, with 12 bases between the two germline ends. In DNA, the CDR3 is TGTGCCACCCTCCAAGGCCACGAGCAGTACTTC. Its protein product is CATLQGHEQYF.

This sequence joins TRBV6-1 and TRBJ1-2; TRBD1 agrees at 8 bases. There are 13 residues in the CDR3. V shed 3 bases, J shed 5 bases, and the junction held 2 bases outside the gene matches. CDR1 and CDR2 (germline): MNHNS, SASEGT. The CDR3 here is CASSDRGPYGYTF. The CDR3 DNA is TGTGCCAGCAGTGACAGGGGGCCTTATGGCTACACCTTC.

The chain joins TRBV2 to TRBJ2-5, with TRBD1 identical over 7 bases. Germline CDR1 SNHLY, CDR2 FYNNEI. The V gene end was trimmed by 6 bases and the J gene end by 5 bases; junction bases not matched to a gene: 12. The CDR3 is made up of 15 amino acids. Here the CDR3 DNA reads TGTGCCAGCAGACCTACGCGACAGGGCTGGGAGACCCAGTACTTC. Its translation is CASRPTRQGWETQYF.

CDR3: CASSLGLSSYNEQFF. In DNA form, the CDR3 reads TGCGCCAGCAGCTTGGGGTTAAGCAGTTACAATGAGCAGTTCTTC. The V and J genes are TRBV5-1 and TRBJ2-1; D is unresolved. Germline values: CDR1 SGHRS, CDR2 YFSETQ. V was trimmed by 0 bases and J by 4 bases, leaving 11 bases between them. This CDR3 region has 15 residues.

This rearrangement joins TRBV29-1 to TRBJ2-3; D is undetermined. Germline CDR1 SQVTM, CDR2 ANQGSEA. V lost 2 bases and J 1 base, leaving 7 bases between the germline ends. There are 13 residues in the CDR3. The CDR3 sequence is CSVEHGGTDTQYF. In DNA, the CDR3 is TGCAGCGTTGAACACGGCGGCACAGATACGCAGTATTTT.